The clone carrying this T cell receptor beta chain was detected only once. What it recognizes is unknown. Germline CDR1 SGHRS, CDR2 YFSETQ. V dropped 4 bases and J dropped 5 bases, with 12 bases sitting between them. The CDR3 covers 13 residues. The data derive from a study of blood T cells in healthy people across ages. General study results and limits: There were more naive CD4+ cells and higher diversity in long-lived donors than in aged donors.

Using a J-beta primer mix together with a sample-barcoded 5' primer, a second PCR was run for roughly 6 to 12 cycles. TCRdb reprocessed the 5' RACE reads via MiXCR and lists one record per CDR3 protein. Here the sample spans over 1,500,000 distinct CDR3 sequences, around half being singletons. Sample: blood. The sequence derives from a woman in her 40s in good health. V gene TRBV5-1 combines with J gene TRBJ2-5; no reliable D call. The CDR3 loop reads CASSPLRWETQYF. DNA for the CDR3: TGCGCCAGCAGCCCCCTCCGCTGGGAGACCCAGTACTTC.